The source of this T cell receptor beta chain is a study of CXCR3-negative and CXCR3-positive naive CD8 T cells. Remarks on this clonotype: Antigen: not known.

Libraries were UMI-labeled 5' RACE TRB cDNA. TCRdb processed the 5' RACE reads again and assigns one entry to each CDR3 protein, with no DNA. The sample data list about 92,000 distinct CDR3 sequences. Study-wide points: Because surface CD5 did not distinguish the naive subsets, TCR strength was inferred from TRB CDR3 properties. Fresh PBMCs were used in most assays, and CXCR3 expression partially decreased after cryopreservation. Greater hydrophobicity was found in TRB CDR3s of CXCR3-positive naive cells than of CXCR3-negative naive cells.

CDR3 size: 16 residues. Per germline, CDR1 LNHDA and CDR2 SQIVND (reference sequence). The authors gated naive CD8+ T cells as CD45RO-CCR7+CD27+CD95-. The sequencing input was naive CXCR3- CD8+ T cells from blood. The subset: CD45RO-CCR7+CD27+CD95- naive CD8+ T cells lacking CXCR3 (TNR3-). This sequence was found in a human donor in good health. Some clones in this sample may be carry-over from other donors' samples. This chain joins TRBV19 and TRBJ2-1. CDR3 in amino acids: CASSLWGKSSYNEQFF.